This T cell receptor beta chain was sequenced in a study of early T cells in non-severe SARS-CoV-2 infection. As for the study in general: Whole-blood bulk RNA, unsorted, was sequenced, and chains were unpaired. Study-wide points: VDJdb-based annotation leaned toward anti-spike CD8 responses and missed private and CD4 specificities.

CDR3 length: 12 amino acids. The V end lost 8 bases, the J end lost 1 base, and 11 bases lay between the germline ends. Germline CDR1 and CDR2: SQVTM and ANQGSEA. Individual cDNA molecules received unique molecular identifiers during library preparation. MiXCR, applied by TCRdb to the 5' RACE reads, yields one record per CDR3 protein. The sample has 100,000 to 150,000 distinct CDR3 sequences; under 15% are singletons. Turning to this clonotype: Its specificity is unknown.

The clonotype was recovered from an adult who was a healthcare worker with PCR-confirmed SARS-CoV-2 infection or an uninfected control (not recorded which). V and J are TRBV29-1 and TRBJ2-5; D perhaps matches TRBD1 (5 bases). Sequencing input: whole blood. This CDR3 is CSSRQSQETQYF. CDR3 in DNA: TGCAGCTCAAGACAGTCCCAAGAGACCCAGTACTTC.